This is a list of T cell receptor beta chains from one sample in a study of blood T cell repertoires in COVID-19. Generated by immunoSEQ multiplex PCR, the TCRdb table keeps only in-frame clones and is missing some. The sample includes 130,000 to 150,000 clones, about 91% of them seen just once. The sequencing input was peripheral blood. The receptors stem from a woman aged 45-60 years with acute or convalescent COVID-19. Both conserved end residues are part of each CDR3. Fields, in order: J gene, clone size, V gene, D gene, CDR3 DNA, CDR3 protein. A D gene is named only where the DNA matches it firmly. The listing skips clone size in some rows; elsewhere it reads once, few, many or a size class.

J gene: TRBJ2-1; clone size: NA; V gene: TRBV3-1/TRBV3-2; D gene: TRBD2; CDR3 DNA: TGTGCCAGCAGCCTACTAGCGGGGGGGCCGGAGAATGAGCAGTTCTTC; CDR3 protein: CASSLLAGGPENEQFF
J gene: TRBJ1-2; clone size: NA; V gene: TRBV20-1; D gene: NA; CDR3 DNA: TGCAGTGTTCCACTCGGGGGAGGCTACACCTTC; CDR3 protein: CSVPLGGGYTF
J gene: TRBJ1-6; clone size: NA; V gene: TRBV27; D gene: TRBD1; CDR3 DNA: TGTGCCAGCAGTGTCACGCCGGGACAGGGAGGATGGAGTTCACCCCTCCACTTT; CDR3 protein: CASSVTPGQGGWSSPLHF
J gene: TRBJ1-1; clone size: NA; V gene: TRBV18; D gene: NA; CDR3 DNA: TGTGCCAGCTCGCCCACAGGGAACACTGAAGCTTTCTTT; CDR3 protein: CASSPTGNTEAFF
J gene: TRBJ2-3; clone size: NA; V gene: TRBV7-3; D gene: NA; CDR3 DNA: TGTGCCAGCAGCGGAAACACCGACCCTAACAGGACAGATACGCAGTATTTT; CDR3 protein: CASSGNTDPNRTDTQYF
J gene: TRBJ2-1; clone size: NA; V gene: TRBV29-1; D gene: NA; CDR3 DNA: TGCAGCGTCACTCGAGGAGGGATAAATGAGCAGTTCTTC; CDR3 protein: CSVTRGGINEQFF
J gene: TRBJ2-5; clone size: NA; V gene: TRBV9; D gene: NA; CDR3 DNA: TGTGCCAGCAGCGTAAGTCCATTAGCGTCAGAGACCCAGTACTTC; CDR3 protein: CASSVSPLASETQYF
J gene: TRBJ1-3; clone size: NA; V gene: TRBV6-2/TRBV6-3; D gene: TRBD1; CDR3 DNA: TGTGCCAGCAGTGCGGGGACAGCTGGAAACACCATATATTTT; CDR3 protein: CASSAGTAGNTIYF
J gene: TRBJ2-7; clone size: NA; V gene: TRBV2; D gene: TRBD2; CDR3 DNA: TGTGCCAGCAGTGTCTTCTGGCAGCGGGGGACCAGGCGCTACGAGCAGTACTTC; CDR3 protein: CASSVFWQRGTRRYEQYF
J gene: TRBJ2-1; clone size: NA; V gene: TRBV5-1; D gene: TRBD1; CDR3 DNA: TGCGCCAGCAGCCCAGGACAGGGGATCCTCAATGAGCAGTTCTTC; CDR3 protein: CASSPGQGILNEQFF
J gene: TRBJ2-2; clone size: NA; V gene: TRBV9; D gene: NA; CDR3 DNA: TGTGCCAGCAGCGTAACGGGAAACACCGGGGAGCTGTTTTTT; CDR3 protein: CASSVTGNTGELFF
J gene: TRBJ1-2; clone size: NA; V gene: TRBV11-2; D gene: NA; CDR3 DNA: TGTGCCAGCAGCTCCCTCCGTGAGACAGGCAGAGAGGGCTACACCTTC; CDR3 protein: CASSSLRETGREGYTF
J gene: TRBJ1-5; clone size: NA; V gene: TRBV6-2/TRBV6-3; D gene: TRBD1; CDR3 DNA: TGTGCCAGCAGTTATACAGGGGGCGAGGGTCAGCCCCAGCATTTT; CDR3 protein: CASSYTGGEGQPQHF
J gene: TRBJ2-1; clone size: once; V gene: TRBV6-1; D gene: NA; CDR3 DNA: TGTGCCAGCAGTGAAGCGCTACAGGGCCCTGGGCAGTTCTTC; CDR3 protein: CASSEALQGPGQFF
J gene: TRBJ2-3; clone size: NA; V gene: TRBV6-1; D gene: NA; CDR3 DNA: TGTGCCAGCAGTGAAATCGGCGGTTTGCTACGCACAGATACGCAGTATTTT; CDR3 protein: CASSEIGGLLRTDTQYF
J gene: TRBJ2-1; clone size: NA; V gene: TRBV19; D gene: NA; CDR3 DNA: TGTGCCAGTAGCCGTAATGAGCAGTTCTTC; CDR3 protein: CASSRNEQFF
J gene: TRBJ2-4; clone size: NA; V gene: TRBV6-6; D gene: NA; CDR3 DNA: TGTGCCGCCCAGGGATTCGGCATTCAGTACTTC; CDR3 protein: CAAQGFGIQYF
J gene: TRBJ1-4; clone size: NA; V gene: TRBV5-4; D gene: NA; CDR3 DNA: TGTGCCAGCAGCTTGGAGCCAGGGGTGAGGGAAAAACTGTTTTTT; CDR3 protein: CASSLEPGVREKLFF
J gene: TRBJ2-3; clone size: NA; V gene: TRBV19; D gene: TRBD2; CDR3 DNA: TGTGCCAGTAGTATAGGAGGGGAGGGTGGAAATACGCAGTATTTT; CDR3 protein: CASSIGGEGGNTQYF
J gene: TRBJ2-3; clone size: NA; V gene: TRBV5-6; D gene: TRBD2; CDR3 DNA: TGTGCCAGCAGCTTGAGGGAGGGACCGGGAACAGATACGCAGTATTTT; CDR3 protein: CASSLREGPGTDTQYF
J gene: TRBJ2-2; clone size: NA; V gene: TRBV2; D gene: NA; CDR3 DNA: TGTGCCAGCAGTCCCCAGGGGAACACCGGGGAGCTGTTTTTT; CDR3 protein: CASSPQGNTGELFF
J gene: TRBJ1-1; clone size: NA; V gene: TRBV11-2; D gene: NA; CDR3 DNA: TGTGCCAGCAGCGCCGACAGGAACACTGAAGCTTTCTTT; CDR3 protein: CASSADRNTEAFF
J gene: TRBJ2-1; clone size: NA; V gene: TRBV4-2; D gene: TRBD1; CDR3 DNA: TGTGCCAGCAGCCAAGACAGGGGGCGCGAAAATGAGCAGTTCTTC; CDR3 protein: CASSQDRGRENEQFF
J gene: TRBJ1-2; clone size: NA; V gene: TRBV24-1; D gene: NA; CDR3 DNA: TGTGCCACCAGTGAAACGGGATCTCTTTCTTATGGCTACACCTTC; CDR3 protein: CATSETGSLSYGYTF
J gene: TRBJ1-2; clone size: NA; V gene: TRBV19; D gene: NA; CDR3 DNA: TGTGCCAGTAGTATTTCCGGTGATGGTAGTCCCGGCTACACCTTC; CDR3 protein: CASSISGDGSPGYTF
J gene: TRBJ1-3; clone size: NA; V gene: TRBV19; D gene: NA; CDR3 DNA: TGTGCCAGTAGCCCGGGAAACACCATATATTTT; CDR3 protein: CASSPGNTIYF
J gene: TRBJ2-1; clone size: once; V gene: TRBV5-1; D gene: NA; CDR3 DNA: TGCGCCAGCAGCTTGGCGGCAGGTTACAATGAGCAGTTCTTC; CDR3 protein: CASSLAAGYNEQFF
J gene: TRBJ2-7; clone size: NA; V gene: TRBV4-1; D gene: NA; CDR3 DNA: TGCGCCAGCAGCCAAGTCAGGGTCTACGAGCAGTACTTC; CDR3 protein: CASSQVRVYEQYF
J gene: TRBJ1-1; clone size: few; V gene: TRBV11-3; D gene: NA; CDR3 DNA: TGTGCCAGCAGCTTGAGCGGGGGCCCGGAAGCTTTCTTT; CDR3 protein: CASSLSGGPEAFF
J gene: TRBJ2-1; clone size: NA; V gene: TRBV5-1; D gene: TRBD2; CDR3 DNA: TGCGCCAGCAGCTTGGTGACCTTGCGACTAGCGTCGAAAGGGCAGTTCTTC; CDR3 protein: CASSLVTLRLASKGQFF
J gene: TRBJ2-6; clone size: NA; V gene: TRBV30; D gene: TRBD1; CDR3 DNA: TGTGCCTGGAGTCCTCGGGACAGTATGGCCTCTGGGGCCAACGTCCTGACTTTC; CDR3 protein: CAWSPRDSMASGANVLTF
J gene: TRBJ2-1; clone size: NA; V gene: TRBV5-4; D gene: TRBD2; CDR3 DNA: TGTGCCAGCAGCCGAAACTCCGGGACTAGCGGGACCGATGAGCAGTTCTTC; CDR3 protein: CASSRNSGTSGTDEQFF